The 15 T cell receptor beta chains given below trace back to one sample, sequenced in a study of cytomegalovirus exposure and HLA in healthy donors. The PCR had 60 Vbeta and 13 Jbeta primers. Measured with immunoSEQ multiplex PCR; TCRdb has only the in-frame clones, and not every one. The data show tens of thousands of clones, with around 70% seen just once and roughly 15% held by the top ten. Sequencing was carried out using PBMCs. Every receptor here comes from a woman aged 40 to 55 in good health and CMV-seropositive.

The chain is built from TRBV6-5 and TRBJ2-7; 7 bases are a match to TRBD2. The CDR3 is 15 residues long. CDR1 is MNHEY, CDR2 SVGAGI, per germline. V dropped 6 bases and J dropped 1; count of bases not matched to a gene: 9. For the CDR3, the DNA is TGTGCCAGCAGCCTTACGGCTAGCGGTTCCTACGAGCAGTACTTC. This encodes CASSLTASGSYEQYF.

The genes are TRBV9 and TRBJ2-3, with TRBD2 matching over 7 bases. Germline CDR1 is SGDLS and CDR2 is YYNGEE. The CDR3 has 15 residues. J was trimmed by 2 bases and V by 4 bases; bases with no gene match: 7. The CDR3 DNA sequence: TGTGCCAGCAGCACCGGGACTACCGACACAGATACGCAGTATTTT. Its translation is CASSTGTTDTDTQYF.

The chain is built from TRBV6-5 and TRBJ1-5; D is unclear. CDR1 and CDR2 (germline): MNHEY, SVGAGI. The CDR3 is 13 amino acids. Trimming left V 3 bases short and J 7 bases short, with 10 bases between. The CDR3 sequence: CASSYNMEQPQHF. In DNA form, the CDR3 reads TGTGCCAGCAGTTATAATATGGAGCAGCCCCAGCATTTT.

The rearrangement joins TRBV2 to TRBJ1-2; 7 bases line up with TRBD1. The germline V gene has CDR1 SNHLY and CDR2 FYNNEI. The V gene end was trimmed by 3 bases and the J gene end by 8 bases; junction bases not matched to a gene: 12. The CDR3 runs 15 residues. In DNA form, the CDR3 reads TGTGCCAGCAGTGACCCCCGGGACAGTCTCAGGGGCTACACCTTC. It translates to CASSDPRDSLRGYTF.

CDR3 loop: CASSGAGGQTQYF. CDR3 sequence (DNA): TGTGCCAGCAGCGGAGCAGGGGGCCAGACCCAGTACTTC. This chain connects TRBV5-4 to TRBJ2-5, with TRBD1 matching 8 bases. The CDR3 consists of 13 residues. CDR1 is SGHNT and CDR2 is YYREEE in the germline V gene (reference sequence). Losses at the gene ends were 4 bases for V and 6 bases for J; bases not matched to a gene: 5.

The V gene is TRBV7-2, the J gene TRBJ1-2; TRBD1 is a possible D gene (6 bases). CDR3 length: 15 residues. The V gene lost 1 base and the J gene lost 3 bases, with 12 bases spanning the gap. The V gene's germline CDR1 is SGHTA and CDR2 FQGNSA. The CDR3 DNA follows: TGTGCCAGCAGCTTAGAACAGGGAAGGGACTATGGCTACACCTTC. As protein: CASSLEQGRDYGYTF.

The rearrangement joins TRBV5-6 to TRBJ1-2; perhaps TRBD1 as D (5 bases). The CDR3 runs 15 residues. Germline V lookup: CDR1 SGHDT, CDR2 YYEEEE. V was trimmed by 3 bases and J by 4 bases, leaving 16 bases between them. CDR3 coding DNA: TGTGCCAGCAGCTCGATAACAGGTTTACCCTATGGCTACACCTTC. This encodes CASSSITGLPYGYTF.

This rearrangement joins TRBV11-2 to TRBJ2-7; 10 bases are a match to TRBD1. The CDR3 sequence is 16 residues long. CDR1 SGHAT and CDR2 FQNNGV come from the germline V gene. V gave up 6 bases and J gave up 2 bases; unmatched junction bases: 10. The CDR3 here is CASSDSRDRGPYEQYF. The CDR3, as DNA: TGTGCCAGCAGTGATTCCCGGGACAGGGGTCCCTACGAGCAGTACTTC.

The chain carries TRBV18 and TRBJ2-2; the match to TRBD1 covers 11 bases. J lost 4 bases, V lost 2 bases, and 3 bases had no gene match. Germline-derived CDR1 and CDR2 are KGHSH and LQKENI. The CDR3 spans 16 residues. CDR3 loop: CASSPLGQGATGELFF. DNA of the CDR3: TGTGCCAGCTCACCATTAGGACAGGGGGCCACCGGGGAGCTGTTTTTT.

The CDR3 region is CASSLGGGPSDPYF. The CDR3 DNA reads TGTGCCAGCAGCTTAGGAGGAGGACCCTCCGACCCGTACTTC. The chain uses TRBV7-8 and TRBJ2-7; perhaps TRBD2 as D (5 bases). The CDR3 length is 14 residues. V lost 1 base and J lost 12, with 19 bases in between. Per germline, CDR1 SGHVS and CDR2 FQNEAQ.

As DNA, the CDR3 is TGTGCCAGCAGCGTCAGTTACATCGGGGAGCAGTACTTC. Encoded protein: CASSVSYIGEQYF. V gene TRBV7-3 combines with J gene TRBJ2-7, with D hard to call. The ends were cut back, 5 bases at V and 7 bases at J, with 15 bases in the middle. The CDR3 contains 13 residues. The germline V gene has CDR1 SGHTA and CDR2 FQGTGA.

In DNA form, the CDR3 reads TGTGCCAGCAGCCTCCAGGTCCACAATGAGCAGTTCTTC. Protein sequence: CASSLQVHNEQFF. The rearrangement links TRBV9 to TRBJ2-1; no definite D call. Trimming shortened V by 4 bases and J by 5 bases, and 10 bases separated the two germline ends. CDR3 size: 13 residues. In germline, CDR1 is SGDLS, CDR2 YYNGEE.

This chain joins TRBV29-1 and TRBJ2-5, with D perhaps TRBD2 (7 bases). Trimming removed 5 bases at V and 4 bases at J, with 17 bases between. The length of the CDR3 is 14 residues. CDR1 and CDR2 from the germline V gene are SQVTM and ANQGSEA. This CDR3 is CSVPLRGGRETQYF. Here the CDR3 DNA reads TGCAGCGTTCCTCTGAGGGGGGGGCGAGAGACCCAGTACTTC.

The rearrangement uses TRBV15 and TRBJ1-1, with D perhaps matching TRBD1 (6 bases). Trimming shortened V by 5 bases and J by 11 bases, and 15 bases separated the two germline ends. Germline-derived CDR1 and CDR2 are LNHNV and YYDKDF (reference sequence). This CDR3 spans 12 amino acids. The CDR3 loop is CATSSRQVEAFF. The DNA for the CDR3 is TGTGCCACCAGCTCTCGACAGGTGGAGGCTTTCTTT.

The chain combines TRBV5-4 with TRBJ2-1; a weak D match, TRBD2 (6 bases). Germline CDR1 SGHNT, CDR2 YYREEE (reference sequence). The CDR3 covers 15 residues. The CDR3 sequence is CAIPIGRGLYNEQFF. CDR3 in DNA: TGTGCGATCCCGATAGGGCGGGGACTCTACAATGAGCAGTTCTTC.